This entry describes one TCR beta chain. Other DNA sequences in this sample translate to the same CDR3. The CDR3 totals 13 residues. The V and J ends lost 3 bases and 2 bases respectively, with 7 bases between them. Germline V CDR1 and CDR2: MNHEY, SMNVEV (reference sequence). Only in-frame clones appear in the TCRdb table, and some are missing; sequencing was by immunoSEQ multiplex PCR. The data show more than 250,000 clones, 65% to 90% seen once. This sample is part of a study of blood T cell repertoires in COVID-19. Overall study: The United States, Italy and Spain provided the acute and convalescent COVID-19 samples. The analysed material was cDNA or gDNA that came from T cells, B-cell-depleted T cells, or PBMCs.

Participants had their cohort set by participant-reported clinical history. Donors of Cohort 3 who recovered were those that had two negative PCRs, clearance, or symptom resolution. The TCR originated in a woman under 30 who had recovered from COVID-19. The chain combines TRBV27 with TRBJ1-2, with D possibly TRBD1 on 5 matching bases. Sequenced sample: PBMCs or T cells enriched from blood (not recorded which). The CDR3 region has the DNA TGTGCCAGCAGTTTGGGGCAGAACTATGGCTACACCTTC. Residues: CASSLGQNYGYTF.